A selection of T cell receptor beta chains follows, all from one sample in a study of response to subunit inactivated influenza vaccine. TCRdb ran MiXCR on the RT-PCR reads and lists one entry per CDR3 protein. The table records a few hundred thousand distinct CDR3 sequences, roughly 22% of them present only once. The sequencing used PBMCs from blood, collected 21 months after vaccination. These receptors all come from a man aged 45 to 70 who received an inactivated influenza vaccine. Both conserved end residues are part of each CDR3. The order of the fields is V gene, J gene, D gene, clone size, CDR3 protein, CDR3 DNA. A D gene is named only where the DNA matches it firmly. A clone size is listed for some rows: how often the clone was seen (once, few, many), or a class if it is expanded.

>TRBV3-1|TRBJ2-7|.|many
CASSQVQDTSYEQYF
TGTGCCAGCAGCCAAGTTCAGGACACCTCCTACGAGCAGTACTTC
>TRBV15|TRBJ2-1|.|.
CATSRGGMVENNEQFF
TGTGCCACCAGCAGAGGAGGAATGGTAGAGAACAATGAGCAGTTCTTC
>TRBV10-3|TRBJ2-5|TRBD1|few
CAISPRQGWEETQYF
TGTGCCATCAGCCCACGACAGGGGTGGGAGGAGACCCAGTACTTC
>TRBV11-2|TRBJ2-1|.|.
CASSLVARNNEQFF
TGTGCCAGCAGCTTAGTTGCCAGGAACAATGAGCAGTTCTTC
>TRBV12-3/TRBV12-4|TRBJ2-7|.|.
CASSPTLGLLRYEQYF
TGTGCCAGCAGTCCAACTCTTGGACTACTCCGCTACGAGCAGTACTTC
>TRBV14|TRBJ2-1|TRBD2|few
CASSPGLEGLAGGSYNEQFF
TGTGCCAGCAGCCCTGGTCTTGAGGGACTAGCGGGAGGATCCTACAATGAGCAGTTCTTC
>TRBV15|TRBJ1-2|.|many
CATSGRGTAYGYTF
TGTGCCACCAGCGGGCGTGGGACCGCCTATGGCTACACCTTC
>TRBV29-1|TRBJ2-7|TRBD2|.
CSVEDTSGGSPYEQYF
TGCAGCGTTGAAGATACTAGCGGGGGGTCGCCCTACGAGCAGTACTTC
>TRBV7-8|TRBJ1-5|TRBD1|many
CASSLEQGKNQPQHF
TGTGCCAGCAGCTTAGAACAGGGGAAAAATCAGCCCCAGCATTTT
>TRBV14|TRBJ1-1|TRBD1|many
CASSQDLGQGRAEAFF
TGTGCCAGCAGCCAAGATCTAGGACAGGGGAGGGCTGAAGCTTTCTTT
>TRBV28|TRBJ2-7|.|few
CASSTHPTGYEQYF
TGTGCCAGCAGTACTCACCCTACAGGCTACGAGCAGTACTTC
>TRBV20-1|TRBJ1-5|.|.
CSARDEGIANQPQHF
TGCAGTGCTAGAGATGAGGGGATTGCGAATCAGCCCCAGCATTTT
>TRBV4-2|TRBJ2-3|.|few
CASSQDQGAATQYF
TGTGCCAGCAGCCAAGATCAGGGAGCGGCTACGCAGTATTTT
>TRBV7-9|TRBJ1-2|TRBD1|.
CASSARDRVSYGYTF
TGTGCCAGCAGCGCTCGGGACAGGGTTTCCTATGGCTACACCTTC
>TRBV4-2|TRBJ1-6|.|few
CASSQWTQEYSYNSPLHF
TGTGCCAGCAGCCAATGGACACAGGAGTACTCCTATAATTCACCCCTCCACTTT
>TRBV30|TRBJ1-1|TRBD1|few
CAWSDGTGGATEAFF
TGTGCCTGGAGTGACGGGACAGGGGGCGCGACTGAAGCTTTCTTT
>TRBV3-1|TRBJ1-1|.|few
CASSQGQTVTEAFF
TGTGCCAGCAGCCAAGGACAGACAGTAACTGAAGCTTTCTTT
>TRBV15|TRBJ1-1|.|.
CATSRDRAGSAFF
TGTGCCACCAGCAGAGATAGAGCGGGATCGGCTTTCTTT
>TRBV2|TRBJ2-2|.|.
CASSRAGTGELFF
TGTGCCAGCAGCAGGGCTGGCACCGGGGAGCTGTTTTTT
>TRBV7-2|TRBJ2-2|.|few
CASSNQNTGELFF
TGTGCCAGCAGCAACCAAAACACCGGGGAGCTGTTTTTT
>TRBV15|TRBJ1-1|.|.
CATRDDWNTEAFF
TGTGCCACCAGGGACGACTGGAACACTGAAGCTTTCTTT
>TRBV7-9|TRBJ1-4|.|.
CASSLAEGVTGKLFF
TGTGCCAGCAGCTTAGCTGAAGGCGTGACTGGAAAACTGTTTTTT
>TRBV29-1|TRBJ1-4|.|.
CSYRATNEKLFF
TGCAGTTACCGGGCAACTAATGAAAAACTGTTTTTT
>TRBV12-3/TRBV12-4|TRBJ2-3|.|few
CASSLGALRTDTQYF
TGTGCCAGCAGCTTGGGGGCCTTGAGAACAGATACGCAGTATTTT
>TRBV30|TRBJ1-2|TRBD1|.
CAWSSGGGYTF
TGTGCCTGGAGTTCAGGGGGTGGCTACACCTTC
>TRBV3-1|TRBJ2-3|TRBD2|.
CASSQVGSGIRTDTQYF
TGTGCCAGCAGCCAAGTCGGTAGCGGGATTCGCACAGATACGCAGTATTTT
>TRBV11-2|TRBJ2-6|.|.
CASSKAGANVLTF
TGTGCCAGCAGCAAAGCTGGGGCCAACGTCCTGACTTTC
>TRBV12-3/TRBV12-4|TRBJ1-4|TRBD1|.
CASSNRDRDEKLFF
TGTGCCAGCAGCAACCGGGACAGGGATGAAAAACTGTTTTTT
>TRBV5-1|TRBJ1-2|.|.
CASSPNGDYGYTF
TGCGCCAGCAGCCCAAACGGGGACTATGGCTACACCTTC
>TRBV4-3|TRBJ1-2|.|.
CASSQDGINYGYTF
TGCGCCAGCAGCCAAGATGGGATTAACTATGGCTACACCTTC
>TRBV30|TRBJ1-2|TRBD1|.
CAWSSGTGSNYGYTF
TGTGCCTGGAGTTCCGGGACAGGGTCTAACTATGGCTACACCTTC